The 30 T cell receptor beta chains below were found in one sample sequenced in a study of blood T cell repertoires in COVID-19. Here immunoSEQ multiplex PCR was the method, and the copy in TCRdb shows in-frame clones only, minus some. The table lists over 80,000 clones, roughly 70% of them singletons. Sequencing used peripheral blood. All receptors come from a man aged 65 to 85 with COVID-19, enrolled during active disease.

This clone was detected only a few times. The V and J genes are TRBV5-4 and TRBJ1-6; D is ambiguous. Trimming took off 3 bases at V and 5 bases at J, with 9 bases between the two ends. The CDR3 consists of 14 residues. CDR1 SGHNT and CDR2 YYREEE come from the germline V gene (reference sequence). The CDR3 sequence is CASSSTENNSPLHF. Written as DNA, the CDR3 is TGTGCCAGCAGCTCTACAGAAAATAATTCACCCCTCCACTTT.

This CDR3 is CASSAGLGETQYF. CDR3 sequence (DNA): TGTGCCAGCAGTGCGGGACTCGGAGAGACCCAGTACTTC. J is TRBJ2-5 and V is TRBV6-4; tentative D call: TRBD2 (6 bases). The CDR3 totals 13 residues. Germline V gene lookup returns CDR1 MRHNA and CDR2 SNTAGT. V lost 4 bases, J lost 4 bases, and 10 bases lay in between.

This clone has only one observation. The CDR3 sequence: CASSLGDSPYEQYF. The CDR3 coding sequence is TGCGCCAGCAGCTTGGGCGACAGCCCCTACGAGCAGTACTTC. The V gene is TRBV5-1, the J gene TRBJ2-7, with D maybe TRBD1 (5 bases). Per germline, CDR1 SGHRS and CDR2 YFSETQ. There are 14 residues in the CDR3. V shed 0 bases and J shed 2 bases, with 9 bases lying between them. The variable domain in full, completed from reference TRBV5-1 and TRBJ2-7, reads KAGVTQTPRYLIKTRGQQVTLSCSPISGHRSVSWYQQTPGQGLQFLFEYFSETQRNKGNFPGRFSGRQFSNSRSEMNVSTLELGDSALYLCASSLGDSPYEQYFGPGTRLTVT.

This clone was recorded only once. This sequence joins TRBV28 and TRBJ2-7; TRBD1 matches at 9 bases. Germline assignment: CDR1 MDHEN and CDR2 SYDVKM. Unmatched junction bases numbered 10, after V lost 4 bases and J lost 6 bases. This CDR3 contains 15 residues. The CDR3 DNA is TGTGCCAGCAGTTCCACAGGGGGCAACGGGGGCGAGCAGTACTTC. It specifies CASSSTGGNGGEQYF. The whole variable domain, filled in from reference TRBV28 and TRBJ2-7, reads DVKVTQSSRYLVKRTGEKVFLECVQDMDHENMFWYRQDPGLGLRLIYFSYDVKMKEKGDIPEGYSVSREKKERFSLILESASTNQTSMYLCASSSTGGNGGEQYFGPGTRLTVT.

This rearrangement joins TRBV24-1 to TRBJ2-1; the D gene is possibly TRBD1 (6 bases). Trimming left V 0 bases short and J 3 bases short, with 8 bases between. The CDR3 contains 15 residues. Germline lookup yields CDR1 KGHDR and CDR2 SFDVKD. The DNA of the CDR3 is TGTGCCACCAGTGATTTGAGAGGGGGCTACAATGAGCAGTTCTTC. Amino acids: CATSDLRGGYNEQFF.

The chain carries TRBV5-6 and TRBJ2-5; D remains ambiguous. V lost 0 bases to trimming and J lost 3 bases, with 12 bases between them. The CDR3 is 15 amino acids. Looked up from germline, CDR1 is SGHDT and CDR2 is YYEEEE. CDR3 coding DNA: TGTGCCAGCAGCTTGGCCCCCGGTCCCAAAGAGACCCAGTACTTC. It specifies CASSLAPGPKETQYF.

This clone was seen more than once but under ten times. This chain joins TRBV7-9 and TRBJ1-5; 7 bases map to TRBD1. The germline gives CDR1 SEHNR, CDR2 FQNEAQ (reference sequence). This CDR3 region has 13 residues. V lost 11 bases and J lost 2; bases outside the gene matches: 6. CDR3 in amino acids: CAGQVSGNQPQHF. The CDR3 nucleotides read TGTGCCGGACAGGTGAGCGGCAATCAGCCCCAGCATTTT.

The chain employs TRBV6-5 and TRBJ2-3, with 9 bases fitting TRBD1. The length of the CDR3 is 15 residues. The germline V gene has CDR1 MNHEY and CDR2 SVGAGI. In nucleotides, the CDR3 is TGTGCTTTGGGACAGGGTCAATCAAACACAGATACGCAGTATTTT. The encoded protein is CALGQGQSNTDTQYF.

The chain recombines TRBV29-1 with TRBJ1-4; TRBD1 matches 12 bases. The V segment lost 6 bases and the J segment 7 bases; nucleotides outside the gene matches: 6. Germline V gives CDR1 SQVTM, CDR2 ANQGSEA. There are 14 residues in the CDR3. Here the CDR3 reads CSVSPGQGAEKLFF. The CDR3 bases are TGCAGCGTGTCTCCGGGACAGGGGGCTGAAAAACTGTTTTTT.

This rearrangement joins TRBV11-2 to TRBJ2-7, with 16 bases that match TRBD2. The germline V gene has CDR1 SGHAT and CDR2 FQNNGV. The CDR3 consists of 15 residues. The trim removed 4 bases at V and 4 bases at J, leaving 1 base unmatched. The CDR3 coding sequence is TGTGCCAGCAGCTCGGGACTAGCGGGAGGGTACGAGCAGTACTTC. The encoded protein is CASSSGLAGGYEQYF.

This sequence joins TRBV11-1 and TRBJ1-4; the match to TRBD1 covers 8 bases. Per the germline V gene, CDR1 is SGHAT and CDR2 is FQDESV (reference sequence). J lost 7 bases, V lost 3 bases, and 4 bases had no gene match. The CDR3 extends over 14 amino acids. The CDR3 nucleotides are TGTGCCAGCAGCTTCGGGACAGGTGGTGAAAAACTGTTTTTT. It specifies CASSFGTGGEKLFF.

This chain links TRBV5-4 with TRBJ2-7; 11 bases fit TRBD2. Germline V gene data show CDR1 as SGHNT and CDR2 as YYREEE (reference sequence). V gave up 4 bases and J gave up 1 base; unmatched junction bases: 7. There are 16 residues in the CDR3. This CDR3 is CASSPSSGRVSYEQYF. CDR3 bases: TGTGCCAGCAGCCCTAGTAGCGGGAGGGTATCCTACGAGCAGTACTTC. Full variable domain (missing parts from reference TRBV5-4 and TRBJ2-7): ETGVTQSPTHLIKTRGQQVTLRCSSQSGHNTVSWYQQALGQGPQFIFQYYREEENGRGNFPPRFSGLQFPNYSSELNVNALELDDSALYLCASSPSSGRVSYEQYFGPGTRLTVT.

The chain carries TRBV28 and TRBJ2-1, with 11 nucleotides matching TRBD2. This CDR3 spans 15 amino acids. V shed 5 bases, J shed 9 bases, and the junction held 9 bases outside the gene matches. The V gene's germline CDR1 is MDHEN and CDR2 SYDVKM. The DNA for the CDR3 is TGTGCCAGCAGTGCCTTGACTAGCGGGATTGGTGAGCAGTTCTTC. Amino acid sequence: CASSALTSGIGEQFF.

The chain couples TRBV5-5 to TRBJ2-1, with D possibly being TRBD2 (6 bases). Germline CDR1 SGHKS, CDR2 YYEKEE (reference sequence). There are 15 residues in the CDR3. Between the trimmed V and J ends, which lost 2 bases and 5 bases, there was a span of 14 bases. CDR3 in amino acids: CASSFLAGSNNEQFF. The CDR3 DNA follows: TGTGCCAGCAGCTTTTTGGCGGGAAGTAACAATGAGCAGTTCTTC.

The rearrangement links TRBV18 to TRBJ1-1; 8 nucleotides agree with TRBD1. The ends lost 3 bases at V and 1 base at J; junction bases unmatched: 4. CDR1 is KGHSH and CDR2 is LQKENI in the germline V gene. The CDR3 is made up of 15 amino acids. In DNA form, the CDR3 reads TGTGCCAGCTCACCGGTCGGACAGGGGAACACTGAAGCTTTCTTT. It is translated as CASSPVGQGNTEAFF.

This clone was observed a few times. The chain employs TRBV19 and TRBJ2-7; 7 positions match TRBD1. CDR1 and CDR2 from the germline V gene are LNHDA and SQIVND (reference sequence). J lost 3 bases, V lost 4 bases, and 12 bases had no gene match. This CDR3 is built from 16 residues. The CDR3 DNA sequence: TGTGCCAGTAGTAGGGTTTTCGGGCAGGGGGTCTACGAGCAGTACTTC. This translates into CASSRVFGQGVYEQYF. Full variable domain (outside the CDR3, taken from reference TRBV19 and TRBJ2-7): DGGITQSPKYLFRKEGQNVTLSCEQNLNHDAMYWYRQDPGQGLRLIYYSQIVNDFQKGDIAEGYSVSREKKESFPLTVTSAQKNPTAFYLCASSRVFGQGVYEQYFGPGTRLTVT.

V is TRBV12-3 or TRBV12-4 and J is TRBJ1-1, with a weak D call TRBD1 (6 bases). The CDR3 covers 13 residues. The V end lost 7 bases, the J end lost 4 bases, and 13 bases lay between the germline ends. The CDR3 nucleotides are TGTGCCAGCACCCTACAGGGAAGCACTGAAGCTTTCTTT. This translates into CASTLQGSTEAFF.

J is TRBJ2-7 and V is TRBV20-1, with D possibly being TRBD2 (5 bases). Trimming removed 4 bases from V and 6 bases from J, with 16 bases in between. There are 13 residues in the CDR3. Germline lookup yields CDR1 DFQATT and CDR2 SNEGSKA (reference sequence). The CDR3 DNA reads TGCAGTGCTAATGAGGGAGTAGGCTCCGAGCAGTACTTC. Translated, it gives CSANEGVGSEQYF.

V gene TRBV4-1 combines with J gene TRBJ2-7, with a tentative D call TRBD2 (5 bases). The V end was cut by 1 base, the J end by 2 bases, with 21 bases between. There are 18 residues in the CDR3. Germline lookup yields CDR1 MGHRA and CDR2 YSYEKL. CDR3 nucleotides: TGCGCCAGCAGCCAAGGGGTCCTAAGGCGGGTAAAGACCTACGAGCAGTACTTC. Translated: CASSQGVLRRVKTYEQYF.

The chain is built from TRBV7-2 and TRBJ1-2; D not certain. The germline V gene has CDR1 SGHTA and CDR2 FQGNSA. V lost 6 bases and J 6 bases, leaving 14 bases between the germline ends. The CDR3 consists of 13 residues. The CDR3 reads CASSSSGYDGYTF. The CDR3, as DNA: TGTGCCAGCAGTAGCAGTGGGTATGATGGCTACACCTTC.

The chain couples TRBV27 to TRBJ2-2; no reliable D call. V was shortened by 3 bases and J by 2 bases, with 7 bases between the two germline ends. CDR1 is MNHEY and CDR2 is SMNVEV in the germline V gene (reference sequence). The CDR3 consists of 14 residues. CDR3 sequence: CASSFEYNTGELFF. Written as DNA, the CDR3 is TGTGCCAGCAGTTTTGAGTATAACACCGGGGAGCTGTTTTTT.

In its sample, this clone was seen many times. V gene TRBV18 combines with J gene TRBJ2-2; 8 nucleotides line up with TRBD1. The CDR3 has 16 residues. V lost 5 bases and J lost 2; bases outside the gene matches: 7. Germline values: CDR1 KGHSH, CDR2 LQKENI. The CDR3 sequence is CASSFRQGLNTGELFF. The CDR3 region has the DNA TGTGCCAGCTCATTCCGACAGGGGTTAAACACCGGGGAGCTGTTTTTT.

The V and J genes are TRBV18 and TRBJ2-1; D might be TRBD2 (5 bases). The V gene's germline CDR1 is KGHSH and CDR2 LQKENI. This CDR3 has 17 amino acids. The V end lost 1 base, the J end lost 6 bases, and 19 bases lay between the germline ends. DNA for the CDR3: TGTGCCAGCTCACCACGTTCCGGACTTACCTGGCCCAATGAGCAGTTCTTC. Residues: CASSPRSGLTWPNEQFF. Filled out from reference TRBV18 and TRBJ2-1, the complete variable domain reads NAGVMQNPRHLVRRRGQEARLRCSPMKGHSHVYWYRQLPEEGLKFMVYLQKENIIDESGMPKERFSAEFPKEGPSILRIQQVVRGDSAAYFCASSPRSGLTWPNEQFFGPGTRLTVL.

The chain carries TRBV4-2 and TRBJ1-1; no clear D. Trimming stripped 0 bases from V and 2 bases from J, with 10 bases between. The length of the CDR3 is 15 residues. The germline V gene encodes CDR1 LGHNA and CDR2 YNFKEQ. DNA for the CDR3: TGTGCCAGCAGCCAAGATCTTTACAGAAACACTGAAGCTTTCTTT. As protein: CASSQDLYRNTEAFF.

This clone was seen only a few times. V and J are TRBV28 and TRBJ1-6; 10 bases align to TRBD1. CDR3 size: 14 residues. CDR1 and CDR2 (germline): MDHEN, SYDVKM. Trimming at V came to 10 bases and at J to 8 bases, leaving 8 bases not matched to a gene. Here the CDR3 DNA reads TGTGCCACTATTAGACAGGGGGCCGATTCACCCCTCCACTTT. As protein: CATIRQGADSPLHF. Supplemented by reference TRBV28 and TRBJ1-6, the full variable domain reads DVKVTQSSRYLVKRTGEKVFLECVQDMDHENMFWYRQDPGLGLRLIYFSYDVKMKEKGDIPEGYSVSREKKERFSLILESASTNQTSMYLCATIRQGADSPLHFGNGTRLTVT.

The V call is TRBV5-4, the J call TRBJ1-6; D uncertain. Trimming pared 0 bases from V and 7 bases from J, leaving 11 bases between. Germline CDR1 and CDR2: SGHNT and YYREEE (reference sequence). CDR3 length: 15 amino acids. CDR3 protein: CASSLDAPGNSPLHF. DNA for the CDR3: TGTGCCAGCAGCTTGGATGCCCCGGGAAATTCACCCCTCCACTTT.

V and J are TRBV7-9 and TRBJ2-1; 8 positions agree with TRBD2. In germline, CDR1 is SEHNR, CDR2 FQNEAQ (reference sequence). The CDR3 is 17 residues long. The V segment lost 0 bases and the J segment 4 bases; nucleotides outside the gene matches: 8. CDR3 nucleotide sequence: TGTGCCAGCAGCTTAGCGAGAGGTAGCGGGAAATACAATGAGCAGTTCTTC. This translates into CASSLARGSGKYNEQFF.

The CDR3 protein is CASSQNTGELFF. DNA of the CDR3: TGCGCCAGCAGCCAGAACACCGGGGAGCTGTTTTTT. The chain uses TRBV5-1 and TRBJ2-2, with D hard to call. The CDR3 sequence is 12 residues long. Germline lookup yields CDR1 SGHRS and CDR2 YFSETQ. The ends were cut back, 4 bases at V and 1 base at J, with 2 bases in the middle.

The J gene is TRBJ2-5, the V gene TRBV11-2, with D perhaps matching TRBD1 (6 bases). Looked up from germline, CDR1 is SGHAT and CDR2 is FQNNGV. This CDR3 has 15 amino acids. V was clipped by 4 bases and J by 8 bases, with 20 bases between them. The CDR3: CASSSAGTSETTQYF. CDR3 coding DNA: TGTGCCAGCAGCTCCGCCGGGACATCGGAAACAACCCAGTACTTC.

This chain links TRBV6-4 with TRBJ2-1, with TRBD2 matching over 11 bases. CDR1 and CDR2 (germline): MRHNA, SNTAGT. This CDR3 is built from 16 residues. The trim removed 10 bases at V and 6 bases at J, leaving 14 bases unmatched. This CDR3 reads CATESVAGGPGNEQFF. The CDR3 DNA follows: TGTGCCACCGAGTCAGTAGCGGGAGGGCCAGGCAATGAGCAGTTCTTC.